Reported below is one T cell receptor beta chain. Profiled with immunoSEQ multiplex PCR; TCRdb holds only in-frame clones, not every one. Among about 280,000 clones listed, just under 90% were seen once. This sample was taken from a study of blood T cell repertoires in COVID-19. Looking at the study overall: Sites in the United States, Italy and Spain provided acute and convalescent COVID-19 samples.

Germline CDR1 reads MNHEY; CDR2 reads SVGAGI. This CDR3 spans 15 amino acids. The V and J ends lost 6 bases and 2 bases respectively, with 16 bases between them. Self-reported history from a screening survey and questionnaire set each donor's cohort. Recovered participants had two consecutive negative NP/OP PCR tests, healthcare professional clearance, or symptom resolution. V is TRBV6-5 and J is TRBJ1-2; maybe TRBD1 (6 bases). This receptor was identified in a woman aged 55-75 years who had recovered from COVID-19. The sequenced material came from PBMCs or T cells enriched from blood (not recorded which). CDR3 residues: CASRPQGTINYGYTF. The CDR3 DNA sequence: TGTGCCAGCAGACCACAGGGAACAATAAACTATGGCTACACCTTC.